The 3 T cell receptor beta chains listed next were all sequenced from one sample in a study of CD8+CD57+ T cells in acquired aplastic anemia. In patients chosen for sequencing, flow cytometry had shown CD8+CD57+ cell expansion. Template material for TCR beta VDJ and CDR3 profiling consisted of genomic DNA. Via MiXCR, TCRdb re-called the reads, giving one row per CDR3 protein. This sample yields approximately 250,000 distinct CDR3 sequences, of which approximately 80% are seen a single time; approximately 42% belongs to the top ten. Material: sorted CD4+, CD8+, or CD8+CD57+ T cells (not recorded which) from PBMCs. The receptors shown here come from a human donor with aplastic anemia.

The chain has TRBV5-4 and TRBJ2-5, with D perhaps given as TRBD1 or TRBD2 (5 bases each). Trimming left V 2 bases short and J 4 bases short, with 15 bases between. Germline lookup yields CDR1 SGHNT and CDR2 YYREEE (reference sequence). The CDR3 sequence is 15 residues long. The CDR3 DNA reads TGTGCCAGCAGCTTTACTAGAGCAGGGCGAGAGACCCAGTACTTC. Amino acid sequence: CASSFTRAGRETQYF.

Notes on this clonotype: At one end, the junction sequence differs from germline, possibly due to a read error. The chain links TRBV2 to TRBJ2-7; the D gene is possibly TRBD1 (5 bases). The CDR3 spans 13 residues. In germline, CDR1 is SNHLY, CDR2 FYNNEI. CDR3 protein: CASRTLDTYKQYF. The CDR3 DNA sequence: TGTGCCAGCAGGACCTTGGACACCTACAAGCAGTACTTT. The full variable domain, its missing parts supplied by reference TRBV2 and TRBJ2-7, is EPEVTQTPSHQVTQMGQEVILRCVPISNHLYFYWYRQILGQKVEFLVSFYNNEISEKSEIFDDQFSVERPDGSNFTLKIRSTKLEDSAMYFCASRTLDTYKQYFGPGTRLTVT.

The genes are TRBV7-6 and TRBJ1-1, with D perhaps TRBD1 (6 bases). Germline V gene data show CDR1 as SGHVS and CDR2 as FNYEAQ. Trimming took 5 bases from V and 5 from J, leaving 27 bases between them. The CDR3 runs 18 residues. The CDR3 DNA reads TGTGCCAGCAGCATCCCTACCGGGGACACGGTTTTTGGGACTGAAGCTTTCTTT. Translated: CASSIPTGDTVFGTEAFF.